Below are 17 T cell receptor beta chains sequenced from a single sample in a study of blood T cell repertoires in COVID-19. Repertoires were generated with immunoSEQ multiplex PCR, while TCRdb's copy carries only in-frame clones and drops some. The sample lists approximately 200,000 clones, 75% to 85% occurring once. Sequencing used PBMCs or T cells enriched from blood (not recorded which). The receptor source for this set is a man aged 35-49 years who had recovered from COVID-19.

The gene calls are TRBV4-3 and TRBJ2-1, with 10 bases that match TRBD2. V trimming: 4 bases; J trimming: 3 bases; junction bases outside the gene matches: 6. CDR1 and CDR2 (germline): LGHNA, YSLEER. The CDR3 runs to 16 residues. The CDR3 bases are TGCGCCAGCAGCCCCAGGACTAGCGGCTTCTACAATGAGCAGTTCTTC. It encodes CASSPRTSGFYNEQFF.

The gene calls are TRBV18 and TRBJ2-2; D remains ambiguous. CDR3 length: 15 amino acids. Germline V gene lookup returns CDR1 KGHSH and CDR2 LQKENI. Trimming took off 3 bases at V and 2 bases at J, with 10 bases between the two ends. CDR3 coding DNA: TGTGCCAGCTCACCGCTAGACTTAAACACCGGGGAGCTGTTTTTT. This codes for CASSPLDLNTGELFF.

The chain uses TRBV7-9 and TRBJ1-5, with 7 bases lining up with TRBD1. With 3 bases clipped from V and 4 bases from J, the junction kept 9 bases outside the gene matches. The CDR3 sequence is 16 residues long. Germline loops: CDR1 SEHNR, CDR2 FQNEAQ (reference sequence). Here the CDR3 DNA reads TGTGCCAGCAGCTTCAAAGGACAGGAAGGGAATCAGCCCCAGCATTTT. It translates to CASSFKGQEGNQPQHF.

This chain links TRBV18 with TRBJ1-1, with D possibly being TRBD1 (6 bases). The CDR3 has 16 residues. The germline V gene has CDR1 KGHSH and CDR2 LQKENI. V gave up 4 bases and J gave up 4 bases, with 19 bases separating them. Here the CDR3 reads CASSRTHRAESTEAFF. Here the CDR3 DNA reads TGTGCCAGCTCACGGACCCACAGGGCCGAGAGCACTGAAGCTTTCTTT.

The table lists this clone with a few counts. The chain carries TRBV30 and TRBJ1-5; D remains unclear. CDR3 length: 15 amino acids. V was trimmed by 0 bases and J by 4 bases, leaving 13 bases between them. Germline loops: CDR1 GTSNPN, CDR2 SVGIG (reference sequence). CDR3 in DNA: TGTGCCTGGAGTGTTTCTCTCGCCGGGAATCAGCCCCAGCATTTT. It specifies CAWSVSLAGNQPQHF. Using reference TRBV30 and TRBJ1-5 for the parts outside the CDR3, the full variable domain is SQTIHQWPATLVQPVGSPLSLECTVEGTSNPNLYWYRQAAGRGLQLLFYSVGIGQISSEVPQNLSASRPQDRQFILSSKKLLLSDSGFYLCAWSVSLAGNQPQHFGDGTRLSIL.

This chain links TRBV5-6 with TRBJ2-7; 10 nucleotides line up with TRBD1. Losses at the gene ends were 5 bases for V and 0 bases for J; bases not matched to a gene: 8. Germline V CDR1 and CDR2: SGHDT, YYEEEE. The CDR3 covers 16 residues. The CDR3 nucleotides are TGTGCCAGCAGTTCGTGGGGACAGGGGAACTCCTACGAGCAGTACGTC. Its translation: CASSSWGQGNSYEQYV.

The gene calls are TRBV19 and TRBJ2-7; no definite D call. CDR3 length: 12 amino acids. Germline loops: CDR1 LNHDA, CDR2 SQIVND (reference sequence). V lost 3 bases, J lost 6 bases, and 9 bases lay in between. The CDR3 sequence is CASSIWAGEQYF. The CDR3 region has the DNA TGTGCCAGTAGTATTTGGGCCGGCGAGCAGTACTTC.

This chain links TRBV6-5 with TRBJ1-3; tentatively, D is TRBD1 (5 bases). The germline V gene has CDR1 MNHEY and CDR2 SVGAGI. Trimming left V 6 bases short and J 4 bases short, with 13 bases between. The CDR3 has 14 residues. The CDR3 nucleotides are TGTGCCAGCAGCCAACCCGGGGGAGGAAACACCATATATTTT. It codes for CASSQPGGGNTIYF.

The chain recombines TRBV28 with TRBJ1-3; 8 bases line up with TRBD1. CDR1 is MDHEN, CDR2 SYDVKM, per germline. CDR3 length: 15 residues. Losses at the gene ends were 5 bases for V and 4 bases for J; bases not matched to a gene: 7. The CDR3 is CASSIKQGVGNTIYF. The DNA of the CDR3 is TGTGCCAGCAGTATAAAACAGGGGGTGGGAAACACCATATATTTT.

This sequence joins TRBV7-2 and TRBJ2-7, with TRBD1 matching over 8 bases. With 5 bases clipped from V and 6 bases from J, the junction kept 9 bases outside the gene matches. CDR1 and CDR2 from the germline V gene are SGHTA and FQGNSA. There are 14 residues in the CDR3. Written as DNA, the CDR3 is TGTGCCAGCAGCGTACAGGGGGAGAGGGGCGAGCAGTACTTC. It is translated as CASSVQGERGEQYF.

A single count supports this clone. This rearrangement joins TRBV5-6 to TRBJ2-1; 11 bases fit TRBD1. V trimming: 4 bases; J trimming: 4 bases; junction bases outside the gene matches: 4. The CDR3 is made up of 15 amino acids. From germline, CDR1 is SGHDT and CDR2 YYEEEE. This chain's CDR3 is CASSPRDRGYNEQFF. The DNA for the CDR3 is TGTGCCAGCAGCCCCCGGGACAGGGGGTACAATGAGCAGTTCTTC.

V and J are TRBV7-2 and TRBJ2-7; 7 bases agree with TRBD1. The CDR3 consists of 14 residues. CDR1 is SGHTA, CDR2 FQGNSA, per germline. The J segment lost 3 bases and the V segment lost 4 bases, leaving 6 bases of the junction unmatched. The CDR3 reads CASSSDREGYEQYF. DNA of the CDR3: TGTGCCAGCAGCTCTGACAGGGAAGGCTACGAGCAGTACTTC. Complete variable domain (other parts from reference TRBV7-2 and TRBJ2-7): GAGVSQSPSNKVTEKGKDVELRCDPISGHTALYWYRQSLGQGLEFLIYFQGNSAPDKSGLPSDRFSAERTGGSVSTLTIQRTQQEDSAVYLCASSSDREGYEQYFGPGTRLTVT.

This chain joins TRBV7-9 and TRBJ2-1, with 7 bases aligning to TRBD2. The V gene end was trimmed by 7 bases and the J gene end by 9 bases; junction bases not matched to a gene: 15. CDR3 length equals 15 residues. CDR1 SEHNR and CDR2 FQNEAQ come from the germline V gene (reference sequence). The CDR3 spells CASTFGVAGVGEQFF. CDR3 sequence (DNA): TGTGCCAGCACCTTTGGGGTGGCGGGAGTCGGTGAGCAGTTCTTC.

The chain employs TRBV19 and TRBJ2-3; TRBD2 matches at 9 bases. The V gene end was trimmed by 8 bases and the J gene end by 5 bases; junction bases not matched to a gene: 11. Germline-derived CDR1 and CDR2 are LNHDA and SQIVND (reference sequence). The CDR3 runs to 15 residues. CDR3 coding DNA: TGTGCCAGTGCCGGTGGGAGCGGGAGGAGAGATACGCAGTATTTT. Its translation is CASAGGSGRRDTQYF.

The rearrangement links TRBV30 to TRBJ2-5; a possible D gene is TRBD2 (6 bases). The CDR3 has 17 residues. Germline V gene data show CDR1 as GTSNPN and CDR2 as SVGIG (reference sequence). V was clipped by 0 bases and J by 4 bases, with 21 bases between them. The CDR3: CAWSVRSGYGRGETQYF. In DNA, the CDR3 is TGTGCCTGGAGTGTACGAAGCGGGTATGGTCGCGGAGAGACCCAGTACTTC.

This rearrangement joins TRBV30 to TRBJ2-7; TRBD2 matches at 7 bases. CDR1 GTSNPN and CDR2 SVGIG come from the germline V gene (reference sequence). The ends lost 2 bases at V and 6 bases at J; junction bases unmatched: 1. The CDR3 spans 11 residues. This CDR3 is CAWSWEGEQYF. CDR3 nucleotide sequence: TGTGCCTGGAGTTGGGAGGGCGAGCAGTACTTC.

This clone has more than one count but fewer than ten. The genes are TRBV9 and TRBJ1-6, with D maybe TRBD1 (5 bases). Trimming removed 0 bases from V and 5 bases from J, with 9 bases in between. Germline CDR1 is SGDLS and CDR2 is YYNGEE. The CDR3 covers 15 residues. CDR3 nucleotide sequence: TGTGCCAGCAGCGTAGATGGCAGGGATAATTCACCCCTCCACTTT. This encodes CASSVDGRDNSPLHF.